These T cell receptor beta chains were read from a single sample in a study of shared clonotypes between healthy human individuals. Using immunoSEQ multiplex PCR, the repertoire was profiled, and TCRdb retains in-frame clones only, with some absent. The top ten hold around 1.7% of the sample, which has over 2,000,000 clones, roughly 95% seen once. The material sequenced was naive CD8+ T cells from PBMCs. The receptors shown here come from a man in his late teens or twenties in good health. Some clones in this sample may be carry-over from other donors' samples. Both conserved end residues are part of each CDR3. D genes are given only for firm matches. Clone size is shown for a subset of rows, as once, few, many or a class of expanded clone.

TRBV6-5	-	TRBJ2-7	TRBD2	CASRQSLAGPYEQYF	TGTGCCAGCCGACAGAGTCTAGCGGGACCCTACGAGCAGTACTTC
TRBV27	-	TRBJ1-5	-	CASRGEALLSNQPQHF	TGTGCCAGCAGGGGGGAGGCCCTACTAAGCAATCAGCCCCAGCATTTT
TRBV15	-	TRBJ2-7	-	CATSRDMEGVAVQYF	TGTGCCACCAGCAGAGATATGGAAGGCGTTGCTGTGCAGTACTTC
TRBV5-8	-	TRBJ2-1	TRBD2	CASSFRLAGQFF	TGTGCCAGCAGTTTCCGACTAGCGGGACAGTTCTTC
TRBV19	-	TRBJ2-1	TRBD2	CASSEIAGVDEQFF	TGTGCCAGTAGTGAGATAGCGGGAGTCGATGAGCAGTTCTTC
TRBV27	once	TRBJ2-1	-	CASSPSRYNEQFF	TGTGCCAGCAGTCCCTCCCGCTACAATGAGCAGTTCTTC
TRBV5-6	-	TRBJ2-7	TRBD2	CASSLRLAGSDEQYF	TGTGCCAGCAGCTTGAGGCTAGCGGGATCGGATGAGCAGTACTTC
TRBV29-1	-	TRBJ2-1	-	CSVEVSSYNEQFF	TGCAGCGTTGAAGTGAGCTCCTACAATGAGCAGTTCTTC
TRBV6-5	once	TRBJ2-5	-	CASSPGLTRQETQYF	TGTGCCAGCAGCCCGGGACTTACGAGGCAAGAGACCCAGTACTTC
TRBV6-5	-	TRBJ2-7	-	CASSPRTVRGEQYF	TGTGCCAGCAGTCCACGGACAGTTCGGGGGGAGCAGTACTTC
TRBV12-5	-	TRBJ1-1	-	CASGIYKNMQNTEAFF	TGTGCTAGTGGGATTTATAAAAATATGCAGAACACTGAAGCTTTCTTT
TRBV11-2	-	TRBJ2-7	-	CASSTLAEPYEQYF	TGTGCCAGCAGCACCTTAGCGGAGCCCTACGAGCAGTACTTC
TRBV7-9	-	TRBJ1-3	TRBD1	CASSLDITGAGNTIYF	TGTGCCAGCAGCTTAGACATCACAGGGGCGGGAAACACCATATATTTT
TRBV7-6	-	TRBJ2-7	-	CASSLAGRLYEQYF	TGTGCCAGCAGCTTAGCGGGGCGGCTCTACGAGCAGTACTTC
TRBV9	-	TRBJ1-1	-	CASSASHRSEAFF	TGTGCCAGCAGCGCCTCCCACAGGAGTGAAGCTTTCTTT
TRBV7-9	-	TRBJ2-6	-	CASSSPGTPDFSGANVLTF	TGTGCCAGCAGCTCACCCGGGACACCCGATTTTTCTGGGGCCAACGTCCTGACTTTC
TRBV5-8	-	TRBJ2-2	-	CASSFLEGPGELFF	TGTGCCAGCAGCTTCTTAGAAGGGCCGGGGGAGCTGTTTTTT
TRBV13	-	TRBJ2-1	-	CASSPRTGENEQFF	TGTGCCAGCAGCCCGCGGACTGGGGAGAATGAGCAGTTCTTC
TRBV21-1	once	TRBJ2-1	-	CASSKAGIQSSYNEQFF	TGTGCCAGCAGCAAAGCGGGTATACAGAGCTCCTACAATGAGCAGTTCTTC
TRBV5-8	-	TRBJ2-3	TRBD1	CASSFGTVTDTQYF	TGTGCCAGCAGCTTCGGGACAGTCACAGATACGCAGTATTTT
TRBV5-6	-	TRBJ1-1	-	CASSFGTATNTEAFF	TGTGCCAGCAGCTTTGGGACCGCAACAAACACTGAAGCTTTCTTT
TRBV4-1	-	TRBJ2-5	TRBD2	CASSQVRREGQETQYF	TGCGCCAGCAGCCAAGTACGGCGGGAGGGGCAAGAGACCCAGTACTTC
TRBV7-6	-	TRBJ2-1	TRBD2	CASSLWREDLNNEQFF	TGTGCCAGCAGCTTATGGCGGGAGGACCTTAACAATGAGCAGTTCTTC
TRBV10-2	-	TRBJ2-2	TRBD1	CASSEATGVGTGELFF	TGCGCCAGCAGTGAGGCCACAGGGGTTGGCACCGGGGAGCTGTTTTTT
TRBV7-9	-	TRBJ2-1	-	CASSFGQPREQFF	TGTGCCAGCAGTTTCGGACAGCCTAGAGAGCAGTTCTTC
TRBV9	once	TRBJ1-1	-	CASSVGKLGTEAFF	TGTGCCAGCAGCGTAGGAAAACTGGGGACTGAAGCTTTCTTT
TRBV18	-	TRBJ2-1	-	CASSPGPPPYNEQFF	TGTGCCAGCTCCCCTGGCCCGCCCCCCTACAATGAGCAGTTCTTC
TRBV7-9	-	TRBJ1-4	TRBD1	CASSLVFGQGHNRNEKLFF	TGTGCCAGCAGCCTAGTCTTTGGACAGGGACACAACCGAAATGAAAAACTGTTTTTT
TRBV11-1	-	TRBJ1-1	TRBD1	CASSLGQGFYTEAFF	TGTGCCAGCAGCTTGGGACAGGGTTTTTACACTGAAGCTTTCTTT
TRBV7-2	-	TRBJ2-6	TRBD1	CASSARDRFSGANVLTF	TGTGCCAGCAGCGCCCGGGACAGGTTCTCTGGGGCCAACGTCCTGACTTTC
TRBV7-2	-	TRBJ1-1	-	CASRPLLDGFRMNTEAFF	TGTGCCAGCAGACCGCTTCTGGACGGATTCAGAATGAACACTGAAGCTTTCTTT
TRBV7-9	-	TRBJ2-3	-	CASSLGRIGTDTQYF	TGTGCCAGCAGCTTAGGGCGAATCGGGACAGATACGCAGTATTTT
TRBV5-6	-	TRBJ2-6	-	CASSLVGSLSGANVLTF	TGTGCCAGCAGCTTGGTTGGTTCCCTCTCTGGGGCCAACGTCCTGACTTTC
TRBV6-5	-	TRBJ2-7	-	CASSYSGAGTDEQYF	TGTGCCAGCAGTTACTCGGGGGCAGGTACCGACGAGCAGTACTTC
TRBV11-2	few	TRBJ2-7	-	CASSPHYEQYF	TGTGCCAGCAGCCCACACTACGAGCAGTACTTC
TRBV7-9	-	TRBJ2-3	-	CASSSTSQGIADTQYF	TGTGCCAGCAGCTCCACCAGTCAGGGCATTGCAGATACGCAGTATTTT